This entry concerns a single T cell receptor beta chain. Its target is unknown. The CDR3 is made up of 15 amino acids. The V gene end was trimmed by 2 bases and the J gene end by 7 bases; junction bases not matched to a gene: 5. Germline V gene data show CDR1 as MDHEN and CDR2 as SYDVKM. The source of the sample is a study of T cell responses to AZD1222 COVID-19 vaccine. General observations from the study: White British ancestry dominated among donors, who included more females, and clonal diversity was possibly underestimated.

Analysis merged second doses at about 4 or about 12 weeks. Assay: immunoSEQ multiplex PCR; the TCRdb copy retains only in-frame clones and omits some. The top ten clones hold 9.3% of a sample with around 73,000 clones, 75% to 90% of them seen once. The input for sequencing was peripheral blood, taken 28 days after the second AZD1222 dose. The V gene is TRBV28, the J gene TRBJ1-6, with TRBD1 identical over 7 bases. This TCR derives from an adult who received the AZD1222 COVID-19 vaccine. As DNA, the CDR3 is TGTGCCAGCAGTTTAATAGGACAGGCCAATTCACCCCTCCACTTT. It codes for CASSLIGQANSPLHF.